This TCR beta chain originates from a study of blood T cell repertoires in COVID-19. In the study overall: COVID-19 samples collected from the United States, Italy and Spain covered acute and convalescent phases. PBMCs, B-cell-depleted T cells, or T cells provided the cDNA or gDNA that made up the material.

In the authors' workflow: Amplification of reference gene primers was used by the study to estimate nucleated cell counts. Sequencing used immunoSEQ multiplex PCR; TCRdb keeps in-frame clones, though not all of them. D and trimming come from the DNA, and the V and J calls and clone size come from that table. This sample carries about 150,000 clones, about four fifths of them seen once, and the ten largest clones take roughly 2%. Sequenced input: peripheral blood. The source is a man aged 70-80 years with acute or convalescent COVID-19.

This chain's CDR3 is CASSHPGQGATNEKLFF. CDR3 nucleotide sequence: TGTGCCAGCAGCCACCCGGGACAGGGGGCTACTAATGAAAAACTGTTTTTT. This chain connects TRBV3-1 (or the pseudogene TRBV3-2) to TRBJ1-4; TRBD1 matches at 12 bases. Looked up from germline, CDR1 is LGHDT and CDR2 is YNNKEL (reference sequence). After removal of 3 bases from V and 2 bases from J, the junction contained 4 bases not matched to a gene. CDR3 length equals 17 residues.